One and the same sample provided the 17 T cell receptor beta chains below, sequenced in a study of OX40 agonist ivuxolimab in advanced cancers. Only in-frame clones appear in the TCRdb table, and some are missing; sequencing was by immunoSEQ multiplex PCR. The sample lists about 60,000 clones, 75% to 85% occurring once. This specimen consisted of CD4+ or CD8+ T cells sorted from blood, obtained in a trial of the OX40 agonist ivuxolimab. The source is an adult with an advanced solid tumor such as melanoma, head and neck, liver or kidney cancer.

This chain connects TRBV27 to TRBJ2-6, with D possibly matching TRBD1 (6 bases). Per the germline V gene, CDR1 is MNHEY and CDR2 is SMNVEV (reference sequence). The length of the CDR3 is 15 residues. V was shortened by 2 bases and J by 2 bases, with 7 bases between the two germline ends. The CDR3 sequence: CASSLEGAGANVLTF. CDR3 DNA: TGTGCCAGCAGTTTAGAGGGGGCTGGGGCCAACGTCCTGACTTTC.

V gene TRBV9 combines with J gene TRBJ2-5, with D possibly TRBD1 on 5 matching bases. The CDR3 spans 15 residues. Looked up from germline, CDR1 is SGDLS and CDR2 is YYNGEE. V dropped 3 bases and J dropped 5 bases, with 17 bases sitting between them. In DNA, the CDR3 is TGTGCCAGCAGCGCCCAGGGTGACTGGGTGGAGACCCAGTACTTC. As protein: CASSAQGDWVETQYF. The whole variable domain, remainder taken from reference TRBV9 and TRBJ2-5, is DSGVTQTPKHLITATGQRVTLRCSPRSGDLSVYWYQQSLDQGLQFLIQYYNGEERAKGNILERFSAQQFPDLHSELNLSSLELGDSALYFCASSAQGDWVETQYFGPGTRLLVL.

This clone was seen only a few times. The V call is TRBV12-5, the J call TRBJ2-1; 12 bases are shared with TRBD2. Trimming took 0 bases from V and 0 from J; bases not matched to a gene: 12. The CDR3 runs 21 residues. Per germline, CDR1 LGHNT and CDR2 FRNRAP. CDR3 bases: TGTGCTAGTGGTTTGGTCCGACTAGCGGGAGACAAACCGAGCTCCTACAATGAGCAGTTCTTC. Protein sequence: CASGLVRLAGDKPSSYNEQFF.

The chain links TRBV2 to TRBJ2-1; 7 bases match TRBD2. Germline assignment: CDR1 SNHLY and CDR2 FYNNEI. After removal of 2 bases from V and 4 bases from J, the junction contained 5 bases not matched to a gene. The length of the CDR3 is 15 residues. This chain's CDR3 is CASSESSGAYNEQFF. CDR3 bases: TGTGCCAGCAGTGAATCCAGCGGGGCTTACAATGAGCAGTTCTTC.

The V gene is TRBV7-7, the J gene TRBJ2-1; D is undetermined. This CDR3 spans 13 amino acids. Germline CDR1 and CDR2: SSHAT and FNYEAQ (reference sequence). Trimming removed 1 base from V and 6 bases from J, with 7 bases in between. CDR3 in DNA: TGTGCCAGCAGCTTAGATGGCGGCAATGAGCAGTTCTTC. Amino acids: CASSLDGGNEQFF.

The rearrangement joins TRBV6-5 to TRBJ1-3; 9 bases match TRBD1. The CDR3 has 14 amino acids. CDR1 is MNHEY, CDR2 SVGAGI, per germline. J gave up 7 bases and V 4 bases, and 5 bases lay outside the gene matches. As DNA, the CDR3 is TGTGCCAGCAGTTCCGGGACAGGGTGGAACACCATATATTTT. Protein: CASSSGTGWNTIYF.

The gene calls are TRBV7-9 and TRBJ2-7; 12 bases align to TRBD2. V lost 5 bases and J lost 7; bases outside the gene matches: 9. Germline V lookup: CDR1 SEHNR, CDR2 FQNEAQ (reference sequence). CDR3 size: 15 residues. In nucleotides, the CDR3 is TGTGCCAGCAGCGGCGCTAGCGGGAGGGCCCTTGAGCAGTACTTC. Its translation: CASSGASGRALEQYF. Filled out from reference TRBV7-9 and TRBJ2-7, the complete variable domain reads DTGVSQNPRHKITKRGQNVTFRCDPISEHNRLYWYRQTLGQGPEFLTYFQNEAQLEKSRLLSDRFSAERPKGSFSTLEIQRTEQGDSAMYLCASSGASGRALEQYFGPGTRLTVT.

The chain combines TRBV7-7 with TRBJ2-5; D not resolved. This CDR3 is built from 13 residues. The ends were cut back, 2 bases at V and 5 bases at J, with 9 bases in the middle. Per germline, CDR1 SSHAT and CDR2 FNYEAQ (reference sequence). The CDR3 sequence is CASSLPQSETQYF. The CDR3 DNA reads TGTGCCAGCAGCTTACCCCAGTCGGAGACCCAGTACTTC.

This chain links TRBV5-1 with TRBJ2-5; D unresolved. The CDR3 runs 12 residues. Germline V gene lookup returns CDR1 SGHRS and CDR2 YFSETQ. V lost 4 bases, J lost 0 bases, and 4 bases lay in between. CDR3 protein: CASSRNQETQYF. The CDR3 DNA reads TGCGCCAGCAGCCGAAACCAAGAGACCCAGTACTTC.

This chain joins TRBV2 and TRBJ2-1, with D uncertain. The V end was cut by 7 bases, the J end by 8 bases, with 9 bases between. The CDR3 is 11 amino acids. The germline CDR1 and CDR2 sequences are SNHLY and FYNNEI. The CDR3 nucleotides read TGTGCCAGCAAGGTACGGGATGAGCAGTTCTTC. Encoded protein: CASKVRDEQFF.

The V gene is TRBV11-3, the J gene TRBJ2-1, with 10 bases identical to TRBD2. The CDR3 covers 18 residues. Germline V gives CDR1 SGHNT, CDR2 YENEEA. V shed 2 bases, J shed 7 bases, and the junction held 14 bases outside the gene matches. Here the CDR3 DNA reads TGTGCCAGCAGCTTATCTTTGTCTAGCGGGAGCAACCTAAATGAGCAGTTCTTC. Protein sequence: CASSLSLSSGSNLNEQFF.

The CDR3 spells CASTSRDSQPQHF. The CDR3 coding sequence is TGTGCCAGCACTTCCAGGGATTCCCAGCCCCAGCATTTT. The chain links TRBV6-1 to TRBJ1-5, with D possibly matching TRBD1 (5 bases). Trimming removed 7 bases at V and 7 bases at J, with 14 bases between. Germline assignment: CDR1 MNHNS and CDR2 SASEGT. This CDR3 has 13 amino acids.

The chain couples TRBV7-8 to TRBJ2-1; D is unresolved. The CDR3 covers 14 residues. The V and J ends lost 1 base and 8 bases respectively, with 12 bases between them. Per the germline V gene, CDR1 is SGHVS and CDR2 is FQNEAQ. The CDR3: CASSLEGYKDEQFF. CDR3 sequence (DNA): TGTGCCAGCAGCTTAGAAGGTTACAAGGATGAGCAGTTCTTC. The full variable domain, in which reference TRBV7-8 and TRBJ2-1 provide the parts outside the CDR3, is GAGVSQSPRYKVAKRGQDVALRCDPISGHVSLFWYQQALGQGPEFLTYFQNEAQLDKSGLPSDRFFAERPEGSVSTLKIQRTQQEDSAVYLCASSLEGYKDEQFFGPGTRLTVL.

This rearrangement joins TRBV2 to TRBJ2-7, with TRBD2 identical over 10 bases. This CDR3 comprises 14 residues. From germline, CDR1 is SNHLY and CDR2 FYNNEI. Germline trimming cut 5 bases from V and 5 bases from J; bases unmatched to any gene: 6. The CDR3 sequence is CASSISGRPHEQYF. The CDR3 DNA follows: TGTGCCAGCAGTATTAGCGGGAGGCCCCACGAGCAGTACTTC. Complete variable domain (other parts from reference TRBV2 and TRBJ2-7): EPEVTQTPSHQVTQMGQEVILRCVPISNHLYFYWYRQILGQKVEFLVSFYNNEISEKSEIFDDQFSVERPDGSNFTLKIRSTKLEDSAMYFCASSISGRPHEQYFGPGTRLTVT.

This rearrangement joins TRBV5-1 to TRBJ2-1; possibly TRBD2 for D (6 bases). CDR3 length equals 16 residues. CDR1 SGHRS and CDR2 YFSETQ come from the germline V gene. V gave up 0 bases and J gave up 2 bases, with 12 bases separating them. The CDR3 nucleotides read TGCGCCAGCAGCTTGGGGCTAGCGAACCCCTACAATGAGCAGTTCTTC. Its protein is CASSLGLANPYNEQFF.

V and J are TRBV5-5 and TRBJ2-7, with 7 bases fitting TRBD1. V trimming: 0 bases; J trimming: 2 bases; junction bases outside the gene matches: 5. The CDR3 consists of 15 residues. Germline assignment: CDR1 SGHKS and CDR2 YYEKEE (reference sequence). DNA for the CDR3: TGTGCCAGCAGCTTGGTCGGGACAGCGACCTACGAGCAGTACTTC. Amino acids: CASSLVGTATYEQYF.

This chain joins TRBV27 and TRBJ1-1; weak D call: TRBD1 (5 bases). Germline CDR1 and CDR2: MNHEY and SMNVEV (reference sequence). The CDR3 covers 14 residues. With 2 bases removed from V and 4 bases from J, the gap between germline ends came to 11 bases. The CDR3 loop reads CASSLAGFGTEAFF. The CDR3 DNA sequence: TGTGCCAGCAGTTTAGCAGGGTTCGGCACTGAAGCTTTCTTT.